Listed below are T cell receptor beta chains from one sample, sequenced in a study of T cell changes during pregnancy in multiple sclerosis. Only in-frame clones appear in the TCRdb table, and some are missing; sequencing was by immunoSEQ multiplex PCR. The sample contains fewer than 55,000 clones, 75% to 90% of which appear only once. This specimen was peripheral blood, taken in the second trimester of pregnancy. The receptors shown here come from a female donor in good health, enrolled as a control in a pregnancy study. The CDR3 runs from the conserved cysteine through the conserved F or W. A D gene is named only where the DNA matches it firmly. Clone size is stated in some rows and not others, as once, few, many or a class when expanded.

D gene	J gene	V gene	clone size	CDR3 protein	CDR3 DNA
-	TRBJ1-2	TRBV21-1	-	CASSKVGVNSYGYTF	TGTGCCAGCAGCAAAGTCGGGGTAAATTCCTATGGCTACACCTTC
-	TRBJ1-4	TRBV9	once	CASSDAGNPSGKLFF	TGTGCCAGCAGCGACGCGGGGAATCCTTCGGGAAAACTGTTTTTT
-	TRBJ1-5	TRBV13	few	CASSFGSNQPQHF	TGTGCCAGCAGCTTCGGTAGCAATCAGCCCCAGCATTTT
TRBD2	TRBJ2-7	TRBV19	-	CASSLQGGGPYEQYF	TGTGCCAGTAGTTTACAGGGCGGGGGGCCCTACGAGCAGTACTTC
-	TRBJ2-5	TRBV20-1	-	CSAGPQETQYF	TGCAGTGCTGGCCCCCAAGAGACCCAGTACTTC
TRBD1	TRBJ1-2	TRBV7-9	-	CASSSGDRGPGGYTF	TGTGCCAGCAGCTCCGGTGACAGGGGGCCGGGGGGCTACACCTTC
TRBD1	TRBJ2-7	TRBV6-4	-	CASSDSNPVGQGSYEQYF	TGTGCCAGCAGTGACTCGAATCCCGTCGGACAGGGCTCCTACGAGCAGTACTTC
-	TRBJ2-2	TRBV9	-	CASSVGREINTGELFF	TGTGCCAGCAGCGTAGGTCGGGAGATAAACACCGGGGAGCTGTTTTTT
TRBD1	TRBJ2-2	TRBV5-1	once	CASSLGTGANTGELFF	TGCGCCAGCAGCTTGGGGACAGGGGCAAACACCGGGGAGCTGTTTTTT
-	TRBJ1-2	TRBV13	-	CASPGGDGYTF	TGTGCCAGTCCTGGGGGGGATGGCTACACCTTC
TRBD1	TRBJ1-1	TRBV6-6	-	CASSPRTGMNTEAFF	TGTGCCAGCAGTCCTCGGACAGGCATGAACACTGAAGCTTTCTTT
-	TRBJ2-5	TRBV9	-	CASSVGDLLGTQYF	TGTGCCAGCAGCGTAGGAGACCTCCTAGGGACCCAGTACTTC
TRBD1	TRBJ2-2	TRBV7-9	-	CASSQSPGTENTGELFF	TGTGCCAGCAGCCAATCCCCCGGGACAGAGAACACCGGGGAGCTGTTTTTT
TRBD2	TRBJ2-3	TRBV5-1	-	CASSSRASGAWFPDTQYF	TGCGCCAGCAGCTCCCGTGCTAGCGGGGCGTGGTTTCCAGATACGCAGTATTTT
-	TRBJ1-5	TRBV19	-	CASSTQGSNQPQHF	TGTGCCAGTAGTACTCAGGGAAGCAATCAGCCCCAGCATTTT
TRBD2	TRBJ2-7	TRBV9	-	CASSVGLAGYEQYF	TGTGCCAGCAGCGTGGGGCTAGCGGGCTACGAGCAGTACTTC
-	TRBJ1-1	TRBV4-1	few	CASSHAGLNTEAFF	TGCGCCAGCAGCCACGCAGGGTTGAACACTGAAGCTTTCTTT
TRBD1	TRBJ1-2	TRBV7-8	-	CASSLRPGQGLKYGYTF	TGTGCCAGCAGCTTAAGACCGGGACAGGGCCTAAAGTATGGCTACACCTTC
-	TRBJ2-3	TRBV30	-	CAWSGGERGTQYF	TGTGCCTGGAGTGGGGGTGAAAGGGGTACGCAGTATTTT
-	TRBJ2-5	TRBV7-6	-	CASSLDRIVAAETQYF	TGTGCCAGCAGCTTAGACCGCATCGTAGCGGCAGAGACCCAGTACTTC